Listed here is a single T cell receptor beta chain. The sample is drawn from a study of blood T cell repertoires in COVID-19. Background on the study: Acute and convalescent COVID-19 samples came from the United States, Italy and Spain.

As originally analysed: Estimates of nucleated cell counts were drawn from the amplification of reference gene primers. Measured with immunoSEQ multiplex PCR; TCRdb has only the in-frame clones, and not every one. V and J calls and clone size follow that table, whereas D and trimming were derived from the DNA. The sample contains some 390,000 clones, around 87% of which appear only once. Sequencing used peripheral blood. The sequence was collected from a human donor in a cohort sampled during active COVID-19.

This CDR3 reads CASSPRGQANYGYTF. CDR3 DNA: TGTGCCAGCTCACCCAGGGGGCAAGCTAACTATGGCTACACCTTC. This sequence joins TRBV18 and TRBJ1-2, with TRBD1 matching 8 bases. The germline gives CDR1 KGHSH, CDR2 LQKENI. The CDR3 runs 15 residues. V lost 3 bases and J lost 0; bases outside the gene matches: 3.